This entry concerns a single T cell receptor beta chain. These data originate in a study of T cell responses to AZD1222 COVID-19 vaccine. Produced via immunoSEQ multiplex PCR; TCRdb's table is partial and in-frame only. In the table there are approximately 140,000 clones, about 93% of which are singletons. The CDR3 covers 12 residues. V trimming: 7 bases; J trimming: 6 bases; junction bases outside the gene matches: 5. Germline V gene sequence: CDR1 MDHEN, CDR2 SYDVKM. This sequence joins TRBV28 and TRBJ1-2, with 7 bases that match TRBD1. The receptor comes from an adult in good health. The sample in question was peripheral blood, obtained on day 0 of AZD1222 vaccination. CDR3 amino acids: CASINRGHGYTF. CDR3 coding DNA: TGTGCCAGCATCAACAGGGGCCATGGCTACACCTTC.